This TCR beta chain was identified during a study of Graves' ophthalmopathy and Graves' hyperthyroidism. Study results and caveats: In predicting ophthalmopathy progression, the model reached over 70% sensitivity and about 73% specificity.

From germline, CDR1 is SGHDT and CDR2 YYEEEE. V gave up 1 base and J gave up 14 bases, with 18 bases separating them. The CDR3 extends over 13 amino acids. Amplification targeted the TCR beta CDR3 regions, with RNA transcripts as the source material. After a first-round RT-PCR with HTBI primers, a second-round multiplex PCR was run. TCRdb used MiXCR to reprocess the multiplex PCR reads, holding one entry per CDR3 protein. The table shows over 650,000 distinct CDR3 sequences, with roughly 39% occurring only once. This clonotype was detected many times. Antigen specificity is unknown. The V call is TRBV5-6, the J call TRBJ2-5; D unresolved. Sequencing was done on a sample of peripheral blood. The TCR comes from an adult man with Graves' ophthalmopathy. The CDR3 loop reads CASSLRSGRAFYF. CDR3 DNA: TGTGCCAGCAGCTTGAGGTCGGGTCGGGCCTTTTACTTC.